These 22 T cell receptor beta chains were sequenced from one sample in a study of CD8+CD57+ T cells in acquired aplastic anemia. Sequenced patients had shown CD8+CD57+ cell expansion by flow cytometry. Genomic DNA, the template, was used for profiling of the TCR beta VDJ and CDR3. TCRdb independently ran MiXCR on the reads; one entry per CDR3 protein. The repertoire holds 180,000 or so distinct CDR3 sequences, with more than 60% as singletons. The sample consisted of sorted CD4+, CD8+, or CD8+CD57+ T cells (not recorded which) from PBMCs. The receptors stem from a human donor with aplastic anemia.

The chain couples TRBV12-3 or TRBV12-4 to TRBJ2-7; 8 bases map to TRBD1. V lost 5 bases to trimming and J lost 5 bases; unmatched junction nucleotides: 8. The CDR3 extends over 14 amino acids. The CDR3 region is CASSPRQGFDEQYF. As DNA, the CDR3 is TGTGCCAGCAGTCCTAGACAGGGGTTCGACGAGCAGTACTTC.

This clonotype was detected ten times or more. The chain combines TRBV12-3 or TRBV12-4 with TRBJ1-5; 7 bases map to TRBD1. The CDR3 is made up of 13 amino acids. The trim removed 6 bases at V and 6 bases at J, leaving 5 bases unmatched. DNA for the CDR3: TGTGCCAGCAGGGATCAGGGGGTTCAGCCCCAGCATTTT. This sequence encodes CASRDQGVQPQHF.

CDR3 region: CASRAREGAYNEQFF. CDR3 in DNA: TGTGCCAGTAGGGCCCGTGAGGGCGCCTACAATGAGCAGTTCTTC. The chain links TRBV19 to TRBJ2-1, with a tentative D call TRBD2 (5 bases). V gave up 6 bases and J gave up 2 bases, with 14 bases separating them. This CDR3 contains 15 residues. Per the germline V gene, CDR1 is LNHDA and CDR2 is SQIVND (reference sequence). Filled out from reference TRBV19 and TRBJ2-1, the complete variable domain reads DGGITQSPKYLFRKEGQNVTLSCEQNLNHDAMYWYRQDPGQGLRLIYYSQIVNDFQKGDIAEGYSVSREKKESFPLTVTSAQKNPTAFYLCASRAREGAYNEQFFGPGTRLTVL.

On this clonotype itself: One end of the junction fails to match germline, which may point to a read error. The chain employs TRBV12-3 or TRBV12-4 and TRBJ1-2; 7 bases are shared with TRBD1. This CDR3 has 15 residues. CDR3 nucleotides: TGTGCCAGCAGTGTGAGGGACAGCCCCAACTATGGCTACGCCTTC. This gives the protein CASSVRDSPNYGYAF.

In its sample, this clonotype was seen many times. The J gene is TRBJ2-7, the V gene TRBV7-9; 8 nucleotides match TRBD1. In germline, CDR1 is SEHNR, CDR2 FQNEAQ (reference sequence). V lost 1 base, J lost 5 bases, and 4 bases stayed unmatched. The CDR3 contains 14 residues. The CDR3 loop is CASSLEGQGDEQYF. CDR3 bases: TGTGCCAGCAGCTTAGAAGGACAGGGAGACGAGCAGTACTTC.

The chain recombines TRBV20-1 with TRBJ1-2; D call uncertain. Germline assignment: CDR1 DFQATT and CDR2 SNEGSKA (reference sequence). The CDR3 contains 15 residues. V lost 6 bases, J lost 0 bases, and 17 bases lay in between. This CDR3 reads CSAPKGGVTNYGYTF. Here the CDR3 DNA reads TGCAGTGCCCCAAAGGGCGGCGTGACTAACTATGGCTACACCTTC.

This clonotype was picked up many times. The genes are TRBV4-1 and TRBJ2-7, with D possibly matching TRBD1 (8 bases). The CDR3 is 15 amino acids. CDR1 and CDR2 from the germline V gene are MGHRA and YSYEKL. With 2 bases removed from V and 4 bases from J, the gap between germline ends came to 15 bases. The CDR3 loop reads CASSQMDREGYEQYF. CDR3 coding DNA: TGCGCCAGCAGCCAAATGGACAGGGAGGGGTACGAGCAGTACTTC.

This clonotype was counted at least ten times. This chain links TRBV27 with TRBJ2-7; 9 nucleotides align to TRBD2. This CDR3 contains 14 residues. V dropped 5 bases and J dropped 2; count of bases not matched to a gene: 4. Germline-derived CDR1 and CDR2 are MNHEY and SMNVEV (reference sequence). The CDR3, as DNA: TGTGCCAGCAGTACGAGCGGGGGGCCCTACGAGCAGTACTTC. This codes for CASSTSGGPYEQYF.

This clonotype was observed many times. The chain uses TRBV29-1 and TRBJ1-2; the D is unclear. The CDR3 is made up of 11 amino acids. Germline V lookup: CDR1 SQVTM, CDR2 ANQGSEA. V was shortened by 4 bases and J by 8 bases, with 11 bases between the two germline ends. CDR3 coding DNA: TGCAGCGTTGGTTCCCGGGCGGGCTACACCTTC. As protein: CSVGSRAGYTF.

In this sample, this clonotype turned up many times. The chain is built from TRBV4-1 and TRBJ2-5; 7 bases match TRBD1. The CDR3 contains 16 residues. The V and J ends lost 0 bases and 5 bases, in that order; junction bases with no gene match: 9. Germline V gene lookup returns CDR1 MGHRA and CDR2 YSYEKL. As DNA, the CDR3 is TGCGCCAGCAGCCAAGATCGGAGGCAGGGGGTGGAGACCCAGTACTTC. Translated, it gives CASSQDRRQGVETQYF.

The sample holds many counts of this clonotype. The chain carries TRBV2 and TRBJ2-7, with 8 nucleotides matching TRBD1. Germline trimming cut 3 bases from V and 3 bases from J; bases unmatched to any gene: 7. Per germline, CDR1 SNHLY and CDR2 FYNNEI. The CDR3 covers 15 residues. This CDR3 reads CASSEVDRAIYEQYF. CDR3 DNA sequence: TGTGCCAGCAGTGAGGTGGACAGGGCCATCTACGAGCAGTACTTC.

The V and J genes are TRBV7-3 and TRBJ2-5; a possible D gene is TRBD2 (8 bases). Looked up from germline, CDR1 is SGHTA and CDR2 is FQGTGA. V lost 2 bases, J lost 5 bases, and 18 bases lay in between. The CDR3 covers 16 residues. The CDR3 coding sequence is TGTGCCAGCAGCTTACTTGCCAGCGGGGGACAGGAGACCCAGTACTTC. As protein: CASSLLASGGQETQYF.

This clonotype was observed many times. The chain employs TRBV6-1 and TRBJ2-7, with 9 bases identical to TRBD1. CDR3 size: 15 residues. Germline V gene lookup returns CDR1 MNHNS and CDR2 SASEGT. The V segment lost 1 base and the J segment 4 bases; nucleotides outside the gene matches: 5. The CDR3 coding sequence is TGTGCCAGCAGTGAAGAGTGGACAGGGGTGTACGAGCAGTACTTC. As protein: CASSEEWTGVYEQYF.

As for this clonotype: One end of the junction varies from germline; a read error may be responsible. The chain couples TRBV20-1 to TRBJ1-4; no clear D. The CDR3 extends over 15 amino acids. The germline V gene encodes CDR1 DFQATT and CDR2 SNEGSKA (reference sequence). CDR3 in DNA: TGCGGTGCTAGAGATCAGATGGGAACTAATGAAAAACTGTTTTTT. Residues: CGARDQMGTNEKLFF.

The chain links TRBV20-1 to TRBJ1-1; D ambiguous. CDR3 length: 13 residues. V dropped 0 bases and J dropped 4 bases, with 9 bases sitting between them. Germline V gene lookup returns CDR1 DFQATT and CDR2 SNEGSKA (reference sequence). The CDR3 DNA is TGCAGTGCTAGAGAGCGGGGTGGCACTGAAGCTTTCTTT. Translated: CSARERGGTEAFF.

This clonotype turned up a few times. The J gene is TRBJ2-7, the V gene TRBV12-3 or TRBV12-4, with 8 bases lining up with TRBD1. This CDR3 has 13 residues. J was trimmed by 4 bases and V by 5 bases; bases with no gene match: 4. The CDR3 reads CASSGQGGYEQYF. For the CDR3, the DNA is TGTGCCAGCAGTGGACAGGGTGGGTACGAGCAGTACTTC.

This clonotype appeared a single time. An end of the junction differs from the germline gene, which may be a read error. The CDR3 DNA reads TGTGCCAGCAGCTTAGGGACCCTGTACTTC. Encoded protein: CASSLGTLYF. V is TRBV7-8 and J is TRBJ2-5; D is uncertain. The CDR3 is made up of 10 amino acids. CDR1 and CDR2 from the germline V gene are SGHVS and FQNEAQ.

There are many counts of this clonotype. The V call is TRBV4-1, the J call TRBJ2-3; D gene uncertain. V gave up 0 bases and J gave up 8 bases, with 12 bases separating them. Germline V gives CDR1 MGHRA, CDR2 YSYEKL. CDR3 length: 14 residues. The DNA for the CDR3 is TGCGCCAGCAGCCAAGATCCGGTCGGTGGTACGCAGTATTTT. It encodes CASSQDPVGGTQYF.

This clonotype is classed as large. This chain connects TRBV7-3 to TRBJ2-1, with D hard to call. The CDR3 runs to 13 residues. V lost 3 bases and J 8 bases, leaving 11 bases between the germline ends. Germline V gene data show CDR1 as SGHTA and CDR2 as FQGTGA. CDR3 residues: CASSLWAADEQFF. Here the CDR3 DNA reads TGTGCCAGCAGCTTGTGGGCGGCCGATGAGCAGTTCTTC.

This chain uses TRBV7-3 with TRBJ2-7; TRBD2 agrees at 10 bases. There are 14 residues in the CDR3. Germline V CDR1 and CDR2: SGHTA, FQGTGA. The V segment lost 4 bases and the J segment 4 bases; nucleotides outside the gene matches: 4. CDR3 amino acids: CASSSSSGGYEQYF. The CDR3 DNA sequence: TGTGCCAGCAGCTCCTCTAGCGGGGGATACGAGCAGTACTTC.

The J gene is TRBJ2-3, the V gene TRBV7-9; 16 bases line up with TRBD2. The germline CDR1 and CDR2 sequences are SEHNR and FQNEAQ (reference sequence). The CDR3 extends over 15 amino acids. V trimming: 5 bases; J trimming: 11 bases; junction bases outside the gene matches: 7. The CDR3 DNA is TGTGCCAGCAGCGGGACTAGCGGGGGGGTAGGAGAGCAGTATTTT. As protein: CASSGTSGGVGEQYF. The variable domain in full, completed from reference TRBV7-9 and TRBJ2-3, reads DTGVSQNPRHKITKRGQNVTFRCDPISEHNRLYWYRQTLGQGPEFLTYFQNEAQLEKSRLLSDRFSAERPKGSFSTLEIQRTEQGDSAMYLCASSGTSGGVGEQYFGPGTRLTVL.

The count of this clonotype is one. The CDR3 region has the DNA TGCAGTGCTAGAGTCCCGGGACTAGCGGGGGCTAGCGAGACCCAGTACTTC. Protein sequence: CSARVPGLAGASETQYF. The rearrangement uses TRBV20-1 and TRBJ2-5; 14 nucleotides align to TRBD2. Germline CDR1 is DFQATT and CDR2 is SNEGSKA (reference sequence). This CDR3 comprises 17 residues. The junction had 9 bases not matched to a gene; V was cut back by 1 base and J by 5 bases.